This T cell receptor beta chain was found in a study of glioma-infiltrating T cells. The iRepertoire nested amplicon-rescue multiplex PCR amplified TCR alpha and beta CDR3s from RNA. TCRdb re-analysed the multiplex PCR reads in MiXCR, keeping a single row per CDR3 protein. The table shows roughly 200,000 distinct CDR3 sequences, with around 40% occurring only once. The germline V and J ends were trimmed by 0 bases and 5 bases, with 8 bases remaining between them. From germline, CDR1 is SEHNR and CDR2 FQNEAQ (reference sequence). This CDR3 has 14 residues. This clonotype was seen at least ten times. This sequence was found in a human donor with low-grade glioma or glioblastoma, undergoing nonglioma brain surgery, or in good health (not recorded which). The sample comprised glioma tissue, nonneoplastic brain tissue, or PBMCs (not recorded which). The rearrangement links TRBV7-9 to TRBJ2-1; no definite D call. CDR3 nucleotides: TGTGCCAGCAGCTTAGCCGGCCCACACAATGAGCAGTTCTTC. Amino acids: CASSLAGPHNEQFF.